This TCR beta chain was identified during a study of post-analysis software for immune sequencing data. General study findings and limits: Roughly five TRBV segments appeared more often in patients than in controls, and TRBV5-6, TRBV5-1 and TRBV20-1 were among these.

Note on this clonotype: Antigen unknown.

CDR3 length: 15 residues. The junction had 5 bases not matched to a gene; V was cut back by 1 base and J by 3 bases. Germline assignment: CDR1 SGHTA and CDR2 FQGNSA. The library was made from cDNA and included unique molecular identifiers. Roughly 500,000 cDNA molecules were obtained per 1 to 10 million input T cells. TCRdb processed the PCR reads anew with MiXCR; each CDR3 protein has one entry. The data show about 820,000 distinct CDR3 sequences, approximately 57% seen once. The rearrangement links TRBV7-2 to TRBJ1-2; 7 positions agree with TRBD1. The TCR originated in a girl aged 5-17 years with multiple sclerosis. Sequenced material: blood. CDR3 amino acids: CASSLDHRGDYGYTF. The DNA for the CDR3 is TGTGCCAGCAGCTTAGACCACAGGGGAGACTATGGCTACACCTTC. Looking up the rest from reference TRBV7-2 and TRBJ1-2 gives the full variable domain: GAGVSQSPSNKVTEKGKDVELRCDPISGHTALYWYRQSLGQGLEFLIYFQGNSAPDKSGLPSDRFSAERTGGSVSTLTIQRTQQEDSAVYLCASSLDHRGDYGYTFGSGTRLTVV.